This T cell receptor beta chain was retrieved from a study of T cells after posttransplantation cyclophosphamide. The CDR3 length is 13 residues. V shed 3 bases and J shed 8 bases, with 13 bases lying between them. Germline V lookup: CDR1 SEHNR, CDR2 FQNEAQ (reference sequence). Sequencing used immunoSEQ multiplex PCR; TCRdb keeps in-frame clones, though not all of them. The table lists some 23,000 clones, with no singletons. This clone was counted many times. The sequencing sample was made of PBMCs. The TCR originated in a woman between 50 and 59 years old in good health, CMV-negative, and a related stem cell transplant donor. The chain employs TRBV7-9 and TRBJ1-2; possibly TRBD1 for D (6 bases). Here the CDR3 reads CASSLDSTRGYTF. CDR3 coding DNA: TGTGCCAGCAGCTTGGACAGTACTAGGGGCTACACCTTC.